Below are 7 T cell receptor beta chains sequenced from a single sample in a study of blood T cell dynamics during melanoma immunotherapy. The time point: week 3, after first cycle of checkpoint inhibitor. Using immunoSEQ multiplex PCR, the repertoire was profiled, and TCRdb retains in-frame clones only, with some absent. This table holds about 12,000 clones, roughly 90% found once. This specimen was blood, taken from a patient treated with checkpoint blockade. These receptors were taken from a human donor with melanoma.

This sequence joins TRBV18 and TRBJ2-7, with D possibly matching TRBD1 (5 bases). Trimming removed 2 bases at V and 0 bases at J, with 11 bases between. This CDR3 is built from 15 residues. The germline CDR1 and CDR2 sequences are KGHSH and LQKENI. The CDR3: CASSPAQETSYEQYF. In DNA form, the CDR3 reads TGTGCCAGCTCACCAGCACAGGAGACCTCCTACGAGCAGTACTTC. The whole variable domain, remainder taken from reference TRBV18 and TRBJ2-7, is NAGVMQNPRHLVRRRGQEARLRCSPMKGHSHVYWYRQLPEEGLKFMVYLQKENIIDESGMPKERFSAEFPKEGPSILRIQQVVRGDSAAYFCASSPAQETSYEQYFGPGTRLTVT.

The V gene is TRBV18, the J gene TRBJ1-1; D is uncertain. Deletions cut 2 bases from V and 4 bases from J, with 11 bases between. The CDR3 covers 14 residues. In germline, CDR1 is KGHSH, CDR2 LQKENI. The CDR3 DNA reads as TGTGCCAGCTCACCAAATGAACGGGTCACTGAAGCTTTCTTT. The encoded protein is CASSPNERVTEAFF.

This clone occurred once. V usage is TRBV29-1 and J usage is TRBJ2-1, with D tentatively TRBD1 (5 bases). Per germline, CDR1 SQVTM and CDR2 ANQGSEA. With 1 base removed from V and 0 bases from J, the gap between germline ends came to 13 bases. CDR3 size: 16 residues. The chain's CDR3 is CSVEARDSSSYNEQFF. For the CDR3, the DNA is TGCAGCGTTGAAGCGAGAGACAGCAGCTCCTACAATGAGCAGTTCTTC.

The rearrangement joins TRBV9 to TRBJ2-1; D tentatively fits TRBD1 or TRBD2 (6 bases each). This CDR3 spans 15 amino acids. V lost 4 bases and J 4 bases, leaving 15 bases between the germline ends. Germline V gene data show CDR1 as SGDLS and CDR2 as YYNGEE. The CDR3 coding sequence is TGTGCCAGCAGCTTTGACGGGGGCGTTTACAATGAGCAGTTCTTC. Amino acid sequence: CASSFDGGVYNEQFF.

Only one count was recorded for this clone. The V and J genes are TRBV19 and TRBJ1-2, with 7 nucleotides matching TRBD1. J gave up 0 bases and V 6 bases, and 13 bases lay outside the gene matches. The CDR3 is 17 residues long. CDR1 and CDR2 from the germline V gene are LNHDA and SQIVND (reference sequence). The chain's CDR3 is CASRAPGTAITNYGYTF. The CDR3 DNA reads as TGTGCCAGTAGAGCCCCCGGGACAGCAATCACTAACTATGGCTACACCTTC.

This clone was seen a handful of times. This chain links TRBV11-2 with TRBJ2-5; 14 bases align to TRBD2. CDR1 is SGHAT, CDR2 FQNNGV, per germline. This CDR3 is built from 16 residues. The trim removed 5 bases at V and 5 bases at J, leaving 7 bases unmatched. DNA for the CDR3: TGTGCCAGCAGCGCCCGACTAGCGGGGGGGTGGGAGACCCAGTACTTC. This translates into CASSARLAGGWETQYF. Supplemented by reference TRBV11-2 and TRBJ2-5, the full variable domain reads EAGVAQSPRYKIIEKRQSVAFWCNPISGHATLYWYQQILGQGPKLLIQFQNNGVVDDSQLPKDRFSAERLKGVDSTLKIQPAKLEDSAVYLCASSARLAGGWETQYFGPGTRLLVL.

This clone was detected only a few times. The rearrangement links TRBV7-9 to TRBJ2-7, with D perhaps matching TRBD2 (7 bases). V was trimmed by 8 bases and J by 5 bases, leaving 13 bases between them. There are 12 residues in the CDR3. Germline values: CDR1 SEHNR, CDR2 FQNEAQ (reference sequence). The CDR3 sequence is CASCKGGDEQYF. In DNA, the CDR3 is TGTGCCAGCTGTAAGGGGGGGGACGAGCAGTACTTC.